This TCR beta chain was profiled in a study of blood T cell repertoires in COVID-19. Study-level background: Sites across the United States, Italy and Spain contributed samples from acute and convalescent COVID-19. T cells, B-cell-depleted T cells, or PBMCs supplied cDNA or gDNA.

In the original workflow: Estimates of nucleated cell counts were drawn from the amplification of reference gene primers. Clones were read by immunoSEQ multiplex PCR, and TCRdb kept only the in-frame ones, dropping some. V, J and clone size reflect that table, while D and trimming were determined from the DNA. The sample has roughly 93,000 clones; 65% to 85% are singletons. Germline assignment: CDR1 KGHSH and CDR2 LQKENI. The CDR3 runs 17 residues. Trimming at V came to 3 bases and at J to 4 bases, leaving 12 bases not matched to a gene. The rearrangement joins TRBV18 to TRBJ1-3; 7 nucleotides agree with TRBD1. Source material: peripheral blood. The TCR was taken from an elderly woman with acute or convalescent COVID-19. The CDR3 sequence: CASSPPIALGQGNTIYF. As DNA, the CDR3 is TGTGCCAGCTCACCGCCCATTGCCCTGGGACAGGGAAACACCATATATTTT. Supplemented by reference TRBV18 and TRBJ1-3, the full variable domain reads NAGVMQNPRHLVRRRGQEARLRCSPMKGHSHVYWYRQLPEEGLKFMVYLQKENIIDESGMPKERFSAEFPKEGPSILRIQQVVRGDSAAYFCASSPPIALGQGNTIYFGEGSWLTVV.